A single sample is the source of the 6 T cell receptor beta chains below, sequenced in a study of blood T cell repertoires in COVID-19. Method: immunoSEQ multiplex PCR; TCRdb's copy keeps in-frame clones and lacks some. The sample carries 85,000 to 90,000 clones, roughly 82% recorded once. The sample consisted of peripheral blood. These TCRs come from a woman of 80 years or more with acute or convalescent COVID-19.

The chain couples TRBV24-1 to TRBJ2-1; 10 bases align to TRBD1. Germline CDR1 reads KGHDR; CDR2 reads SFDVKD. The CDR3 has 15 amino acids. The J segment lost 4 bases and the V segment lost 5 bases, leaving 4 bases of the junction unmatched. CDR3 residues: CATSVSGQGYNEQFF. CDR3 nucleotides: TGTGCCACCAGTGTTTCGGGACAGGGGTACAATGAGCAGTTCTTC.

CDR3 bases: TGTGCCGCTCCCGGGACAGGCTCGATATACGAGCAGTACTTC. It is translated as CAAPGTGSIYEQYF. The chain employs TRBV25-1 and TRBJ2-7, with TRBD1 matching 8 bases. The CDR3 extends over 14 amino acids. The germline gives CDR1 MGHDK, CDR2 SYGVNS. V shed 11 bases, J shed 4 bases, and the junction held 13 bases outside the gene matches.

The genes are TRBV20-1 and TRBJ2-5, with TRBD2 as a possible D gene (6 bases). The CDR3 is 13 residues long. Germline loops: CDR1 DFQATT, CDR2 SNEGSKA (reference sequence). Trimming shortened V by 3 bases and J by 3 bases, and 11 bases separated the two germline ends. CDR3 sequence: CSASPGLKETQYF. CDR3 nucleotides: TGCAGTGCTAGTCCGGGACTCAAAGAGACCCAGTACTTC.

In nucleotides, the CDR3 is TGTGCCAGCAGCCTATGGGAGCTGAACACTGAAGCTTTCTTT. Its translation: CASSLWELNTEAFF. The J gene is TRBJ1-1, the V gene TRBV13, with D hard to call. Germline-derived CDR1 and CDR2 are PRHDT and FYEKMQ (reference sequence). V was cut by 5 bases and J by 0 bases, with 10 bases left in between. The CDR3 consists of 14 residues.

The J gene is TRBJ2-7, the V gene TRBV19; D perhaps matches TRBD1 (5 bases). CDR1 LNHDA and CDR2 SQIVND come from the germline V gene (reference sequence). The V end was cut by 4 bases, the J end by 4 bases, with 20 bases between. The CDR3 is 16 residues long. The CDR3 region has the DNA TGTGCCAGTAGTAGTCGGCTGGGCCAGGGTATGTACGAGCAGTACTTC. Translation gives CASSSRLGQGMYEQYF.

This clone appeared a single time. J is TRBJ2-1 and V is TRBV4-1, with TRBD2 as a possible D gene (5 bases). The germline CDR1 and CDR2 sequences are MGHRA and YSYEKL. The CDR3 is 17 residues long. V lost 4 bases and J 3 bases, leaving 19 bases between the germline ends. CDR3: CASSPTLLALRYNEQFF. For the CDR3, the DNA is TGCGCCAGCAGCCCGACCCTCTTAGCGTTACGCTACAATGAGCAGTTCTTC.